This entry concerns a single T cell receptor (beta chain). Its antigen is not known. Here immunoSEQ multiplex PCR was the method, and the copy in TCRdb shows in-frame clones only, minus some. The sample comprises under 95,000 clones, approximately 89% of which are singletons, and roughly 0.17% rests with the top ten. Peripheral blood came from all dose cohorts at three timepoints. This entry belongs to a study of OX40 agonist ivuxolimab in advanced cancers. For the study at large: Eligibility rules accepted prior anti-PD-1, anti-PD-L1 or anti-CTLA-4 therapy, and 40% had some. Study outcomes and limitations: The CD4+ and CD8+ T cells in the blood had expanded clonally by week 6 at 0.1 to 3.0 mg/kg. Low levels of normalized T-cell clonal expansion also appeared in some nonresponders.

This receptor was taken from an adult with an advanced solid tumor such as melanoma, head and neck, liver or kidney cancer. The sequencing used CD4+ or CD8+ T cells sorted from blood, collected in a trial of the OX40 agonist ivuxolimab.

The CDR3 sequence is CASSEREETQYF. CDR3 DNA sequence: TGTGCCAGCAGTGAAAGGGAAGAGACCCAGTACTTC. This rearrangement joins TRBV6-1 to TRBJ2-5; the D is unclear. CDR3 length equals 12 residues. Germline V lookup: CDR1 MNHNS, CDR2 SASEGT. V lost 2 bases, J lost 3 bases, and 4 bases lay in between.